The clone carrying this T cell receptor (beta chain) has a count of ten or more. The record originates from a study of blood T cells in healthy people across ages. The second PCR ran about 6 to 12 cycles with a sample-barcoded 5' primer and J-beta primers. One entry per CDR3 protein, called by TCRdb with MiXCR from the 5' RACE reads. The profile shows hundreds of thousands of distinct CDR3 sequences, around 41% of them singletons. The V gene's germline CDR1 is LGHNT and CDR2 FRNRAP. The CDR3 is made up of 14 amino acids. The V end lost 2 bases, the J end lost 6 bases, and 13 bases lay between the germline ends.

This TCR was sampled from a man older than 75 in good health. This chain uses TRBV12-5 with TRBJ1-1; unclear D gene. Sequencing input: blood. CDR3 region: CASGLPPVLAEAFF. The CDR3 region has the DNA TGTGCTAGTGGTTTGCCCCCAGTCTTGGCTGAAGCTTTCTTT. Full variable domain (remainder filled in from reference TRBV12-5 and TRBJ1-1): DARVTQTPRHKVTEMGQEVTMRCQPILGHNTVFWYRQTMMQGLELLAYFRNRAPLDDSGMPKDRFSAEMPDATLATLKIQPSEPRDSAVYFCASGLPPVLAEAFFGQGTRLTVV.